This entry is about one T cell receptor beta chain. Its specificity is not known. The data were obtained in a study of T-cell memory formation after mild COVID-19. Study-wide results and caveats: Cross-reactive memory seemingly joined, as some responding clones were found in pre-infection memory. Proof of SARS-CoV-2 specificity was absent for the second-wave clones that crested on day 37. Among CD4+ contracting clones, most were CM and EM, and CD8+ ones EMRA.

Amplification by 5'RACE using constant-segment primers produced TCR alpha and TCR beta cDNA libraries that carried sample barcodes and UMIs. TCRdb processed the 5' RACE reads anew with MiXCR; each CDR3 protein has one entry. The sample holds 400,000 to 450,000 distinct CDR3 sequences, under 20% seen once. Germline lookup yields CDR1 LGHNA and CDR2 YSLEER. CDR3 length: 16 residues. V was shortened by 2 bases and J by 2 bases, with 14 bases between the two germline ends. The clonotype originates from a young man who had mild COVID-19 (a few samples of this study predate the infection). Cell type and time point are not known. Sequenced material: PBMCs or a T cell subset sorted from them (not recorded which). This chain links TRBV4-3 with TRBJ2-3; either TRBD1 or TRBD2 may fit D (6 bases each). The CDR3 DNA reads TGCGCCAGCAGCCAAAAAGTACAGGGACTCACAGATACGCAGTATTTT. It is translated as CASSQKVQGLTDTQYF.